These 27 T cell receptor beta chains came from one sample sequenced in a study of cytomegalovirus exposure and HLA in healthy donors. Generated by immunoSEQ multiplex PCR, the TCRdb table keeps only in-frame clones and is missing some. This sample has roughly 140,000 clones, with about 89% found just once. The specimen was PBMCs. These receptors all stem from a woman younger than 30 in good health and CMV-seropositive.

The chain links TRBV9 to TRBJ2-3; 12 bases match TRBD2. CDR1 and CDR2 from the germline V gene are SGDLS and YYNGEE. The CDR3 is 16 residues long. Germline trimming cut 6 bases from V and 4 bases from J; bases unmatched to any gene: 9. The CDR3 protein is CASTRTSGIMADTQYF. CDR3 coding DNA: TGTGCCAGCACGAGGACTAGCGGGATAATGGCAGATACGCAGTATTTT.

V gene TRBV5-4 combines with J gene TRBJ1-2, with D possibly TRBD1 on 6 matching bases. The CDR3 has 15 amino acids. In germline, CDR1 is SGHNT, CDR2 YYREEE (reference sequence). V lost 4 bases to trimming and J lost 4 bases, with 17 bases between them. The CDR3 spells CASSPLGGALYGYTF. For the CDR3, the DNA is TGTGCCAGCAGCCCCCTAGGGGGGGCCCTCTATGGCTACACCTTC.

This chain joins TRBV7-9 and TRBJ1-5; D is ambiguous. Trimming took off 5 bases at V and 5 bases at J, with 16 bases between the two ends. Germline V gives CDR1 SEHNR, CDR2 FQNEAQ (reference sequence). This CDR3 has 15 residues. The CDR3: CASSRIGGSDQPQHF. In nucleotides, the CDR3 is TGTGCCAGCAGCCGTATAGGAGGCTCGGATCAGCCCCAGCATTTT.

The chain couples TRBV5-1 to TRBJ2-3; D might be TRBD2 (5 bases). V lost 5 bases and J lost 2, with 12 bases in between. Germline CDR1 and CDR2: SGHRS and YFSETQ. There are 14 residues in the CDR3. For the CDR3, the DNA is TGCGCCAGCAGAATGGCTAGCTTCACAGATACGCAGTATTTT. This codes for CASRMASFTDTQYF. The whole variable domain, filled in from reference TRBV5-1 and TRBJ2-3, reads KAGVTQTPRYLIKTRGQQVTLSCSPISGHRSVSWYQQTPGQGLQFLFEYFSETQRNKGNFPGRFSGRQFSNSRSEMNVSTLELGDSALYLCASRMASFTDTQYFGPGTRLTVL.

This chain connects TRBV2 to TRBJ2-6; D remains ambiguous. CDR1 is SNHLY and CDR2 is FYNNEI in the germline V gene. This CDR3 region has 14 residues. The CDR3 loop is CAARSRSGANVLTF. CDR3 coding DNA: TGTGCGGCCCGTAGCCGATCTGGGGCCAACGTCCTGACTTTC.

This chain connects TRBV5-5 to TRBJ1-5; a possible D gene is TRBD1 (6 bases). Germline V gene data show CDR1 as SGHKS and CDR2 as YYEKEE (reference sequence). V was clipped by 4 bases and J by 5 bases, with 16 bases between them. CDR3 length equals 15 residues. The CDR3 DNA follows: TGTGCCAGCAGCCCCAGGGGTCTGGACCATCAGCCCCAGCATTTT. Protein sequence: CASSPRGLDHQPQHF.

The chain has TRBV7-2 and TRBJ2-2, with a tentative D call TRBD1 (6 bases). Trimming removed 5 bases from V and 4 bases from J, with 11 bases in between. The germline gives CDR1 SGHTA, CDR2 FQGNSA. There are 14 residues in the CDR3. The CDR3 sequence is CASSIRQATGELFF. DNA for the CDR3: TGTGCCAGCAGCATAAGACAGGCCACCGGGGAGCTGTTTTTT.

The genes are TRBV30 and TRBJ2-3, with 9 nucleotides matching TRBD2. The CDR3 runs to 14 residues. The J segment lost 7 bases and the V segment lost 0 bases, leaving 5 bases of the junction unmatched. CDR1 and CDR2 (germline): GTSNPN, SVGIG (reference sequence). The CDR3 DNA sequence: TGTGCCTGGAGTGTAGGCGGGAGGGCCAATACGCAGTATTTT. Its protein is CAWSVGGRANTQYF.

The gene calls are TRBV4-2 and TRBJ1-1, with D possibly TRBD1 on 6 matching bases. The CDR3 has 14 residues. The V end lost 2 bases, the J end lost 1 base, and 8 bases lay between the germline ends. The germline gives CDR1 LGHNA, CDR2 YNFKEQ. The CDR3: CASSQLGQNTEAFF. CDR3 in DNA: TGTGCCAGCAGCCAATTGGGACAGAACACTGAAGCTTTCTTT.

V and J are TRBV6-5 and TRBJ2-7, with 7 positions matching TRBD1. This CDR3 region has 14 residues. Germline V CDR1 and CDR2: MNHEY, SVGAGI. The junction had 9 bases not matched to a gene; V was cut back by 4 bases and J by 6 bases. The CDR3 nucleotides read TGTGCCAGCAGTTCCCAGGGGGTTGAGGCCGAGCAGTACTTC. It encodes CASSSQGVEAEQYF.

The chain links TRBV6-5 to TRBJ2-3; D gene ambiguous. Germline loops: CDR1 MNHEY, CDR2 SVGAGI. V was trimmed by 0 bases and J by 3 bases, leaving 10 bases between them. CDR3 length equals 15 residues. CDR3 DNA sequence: TGTGCCAGCAGTTACTCGAGGAGTGGGACAGATACGCAGTATTTT. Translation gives CASSYSRSGTDTQYF.

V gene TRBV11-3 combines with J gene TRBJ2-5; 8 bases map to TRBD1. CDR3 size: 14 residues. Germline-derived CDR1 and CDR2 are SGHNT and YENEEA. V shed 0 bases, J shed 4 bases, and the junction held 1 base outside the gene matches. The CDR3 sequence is CASSLDGQGETQYF. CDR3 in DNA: TGTGCCAGCAGCTTAGATGGACAGGGAGAGACCCAGTACTTC.

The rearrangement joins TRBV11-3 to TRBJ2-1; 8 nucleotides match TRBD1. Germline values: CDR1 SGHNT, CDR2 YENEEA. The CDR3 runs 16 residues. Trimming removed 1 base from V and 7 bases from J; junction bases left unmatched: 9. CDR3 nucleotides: TGTGCCAGCAGCTTAGTCTTTGGACAGGGATGGAATGAGCAGTTCTTC. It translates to CASSLVFGQGWNEQFF. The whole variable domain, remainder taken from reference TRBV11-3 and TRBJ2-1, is EAGVVQSPRYKIIEKKQPVAFWCNPISGHNTLYWYLQNLGQGPELLIRYENEEAVDDSQLPKDRFSAERLKGVDSTLKIQPAELGDSAVYLCASSLVFGQGWNEQFFGPGTRLTVL.

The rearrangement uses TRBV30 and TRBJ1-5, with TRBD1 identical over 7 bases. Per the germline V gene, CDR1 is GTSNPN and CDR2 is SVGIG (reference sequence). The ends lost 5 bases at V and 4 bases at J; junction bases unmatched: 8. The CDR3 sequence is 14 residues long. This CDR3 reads CAWDTGDGNQPQHF. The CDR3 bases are TGTGCCTGGGACACAGGGGATGGGAATCAGCCCCAGCATTTT.

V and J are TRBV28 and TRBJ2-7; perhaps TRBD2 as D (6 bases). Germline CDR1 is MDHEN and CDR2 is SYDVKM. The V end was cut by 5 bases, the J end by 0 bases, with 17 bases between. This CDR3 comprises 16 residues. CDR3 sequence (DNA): TGTGCCAGCAGTGGGGTGGAGGGAAGTAGCTCCTACGAGCAGTACTTC. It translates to CASSGVEGSSSYEQYF.

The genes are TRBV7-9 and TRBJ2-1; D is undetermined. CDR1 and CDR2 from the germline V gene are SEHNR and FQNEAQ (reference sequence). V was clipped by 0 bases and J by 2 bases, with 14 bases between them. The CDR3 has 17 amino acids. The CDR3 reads CASSLAILTSPYNEQFF. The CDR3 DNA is TGTGCCAGCAGCTTAGCGATCCTAACCTCCCCCTACAATGAGCAGTTCTTC. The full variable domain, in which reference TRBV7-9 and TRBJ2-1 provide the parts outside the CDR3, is DTGVSQNPRHKITKRGQNVTFRCDPISEHNRLYWYRQTLGQGPEFLTYFQNEAQLEKSRLLSDRFSAERPKGSFSTLEIQRTEQGDSAMYLCASSLAILTSPYNEQFFGPGTRLTVL.

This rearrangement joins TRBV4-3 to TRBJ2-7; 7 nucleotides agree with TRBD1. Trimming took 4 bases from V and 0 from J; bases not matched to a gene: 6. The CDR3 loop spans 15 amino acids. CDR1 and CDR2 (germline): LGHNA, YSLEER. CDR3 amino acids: CASSPTDRPSYEQYF. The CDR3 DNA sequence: TGCGCCAGCAGCCCCACGGACAGGCCCTCCTACGAGCAGTACTTC.

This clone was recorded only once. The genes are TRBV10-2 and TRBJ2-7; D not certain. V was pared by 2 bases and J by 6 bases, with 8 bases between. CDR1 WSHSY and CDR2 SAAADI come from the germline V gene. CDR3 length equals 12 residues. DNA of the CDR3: TGCGCCAGCAGTGAGAGACTGACCGAGCAGTACTTC. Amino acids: CASSERLTEQYF.

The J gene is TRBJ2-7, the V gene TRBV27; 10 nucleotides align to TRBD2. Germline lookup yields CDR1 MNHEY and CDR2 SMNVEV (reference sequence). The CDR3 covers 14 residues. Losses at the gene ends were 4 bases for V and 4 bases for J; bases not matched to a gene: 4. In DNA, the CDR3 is TGTGCCAGCAGTTCTAGCGGGAGCAAATACGAGCAGTACTTC. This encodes CASSSSGSKYEQYF.

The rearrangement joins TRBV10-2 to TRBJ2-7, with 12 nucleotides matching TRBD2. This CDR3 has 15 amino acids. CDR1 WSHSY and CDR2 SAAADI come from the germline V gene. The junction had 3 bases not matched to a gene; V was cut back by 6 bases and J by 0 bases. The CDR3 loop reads CASRGLAGNSYEQYF. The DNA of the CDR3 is TGCGCCAGCAGAGGACTAGCGGGAAACTCCTACGAGCAGTACTTC.

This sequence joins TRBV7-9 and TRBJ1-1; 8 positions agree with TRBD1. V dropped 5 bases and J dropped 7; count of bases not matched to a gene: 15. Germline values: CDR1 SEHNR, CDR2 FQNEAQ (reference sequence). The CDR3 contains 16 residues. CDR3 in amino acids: CASSLLPGQAILEAFF. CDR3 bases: TGTGCCAGCAGCCTCCTTCCGGGACAGGCGATACTTGAAGCTTTCTTT.

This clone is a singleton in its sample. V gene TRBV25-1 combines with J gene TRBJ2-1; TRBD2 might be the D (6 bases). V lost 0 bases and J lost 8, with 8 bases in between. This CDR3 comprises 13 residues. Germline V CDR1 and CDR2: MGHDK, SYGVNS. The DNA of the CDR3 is TGTGCCAGCAGTGAATACGGGAGATATGAGCAGTTCTTC. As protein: CASSEYGRYEQFF. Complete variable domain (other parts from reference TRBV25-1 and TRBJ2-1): EADIYQTPRYLVIGTGKKITLECSQTMGHDKMYWYQQDPGMELHLIHYSYGVNSTEKGDLSSESTVSRIRTEHFPLTLESARPSHTSQYLCASSEYGRYEQFFGPGTRLTVL.

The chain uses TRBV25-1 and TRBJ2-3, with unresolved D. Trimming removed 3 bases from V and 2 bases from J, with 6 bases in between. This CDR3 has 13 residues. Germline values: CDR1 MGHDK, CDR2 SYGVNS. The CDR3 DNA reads TGTGCCAGCAGTGACCACAACACAGATACGCAGTATTTT. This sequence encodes CASSDHNTDTQYF.

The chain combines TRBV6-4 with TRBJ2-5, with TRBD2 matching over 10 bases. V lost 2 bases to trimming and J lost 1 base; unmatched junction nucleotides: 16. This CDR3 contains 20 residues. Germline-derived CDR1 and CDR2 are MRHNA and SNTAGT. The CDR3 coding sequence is TGTGCCAGCAGTGACGACGACGCTAGCGGGAGAACTCCGTCCCAAGAGACCCAGTACTTC. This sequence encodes CASSDDDASGRTPSQETQYF.

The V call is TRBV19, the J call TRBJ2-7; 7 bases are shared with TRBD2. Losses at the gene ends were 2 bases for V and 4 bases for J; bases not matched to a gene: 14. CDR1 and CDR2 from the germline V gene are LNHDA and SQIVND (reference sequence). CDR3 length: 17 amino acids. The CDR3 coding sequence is TGTGCCAGTAGTATACCCCAGTCTAGCGGAGCACCTTACGAGCAGTACTTC. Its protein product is CASSIPQSSGAPYEQYF.

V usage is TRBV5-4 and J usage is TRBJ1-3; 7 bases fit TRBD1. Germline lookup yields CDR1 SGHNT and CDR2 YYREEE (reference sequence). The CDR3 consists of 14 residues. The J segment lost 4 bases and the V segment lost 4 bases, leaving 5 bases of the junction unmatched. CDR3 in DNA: TGTGCCAGCAGCCAGAGGGGGCACGGAAACACCATATATTTT. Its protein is CASSQRGHGNTIYF.

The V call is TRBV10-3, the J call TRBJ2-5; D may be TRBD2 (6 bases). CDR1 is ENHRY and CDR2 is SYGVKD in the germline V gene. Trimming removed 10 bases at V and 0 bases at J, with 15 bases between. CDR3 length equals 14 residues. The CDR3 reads CASRDGRDQETQYF. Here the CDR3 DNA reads TGTGCCAGCAGGGACGGGAGAGACCAAGAGACCCAGTACTTC.